This paragraph reports one TCR beta chain. These data originate in a study of cytomegalovirus exposure and HLA in healthy donors. Study background: T cells numbering around 190 million yielded fewer than 140 million unique TCR beta sequences in an earlier analysis.

Germline CDR1 is SGHAT and CDR2 is FQNNGV. The CDR3 is 18 residues long. V shed 1 base, J shed 5 bases, and the junction held 14 bases outside the gene matches. It was with 60 Vbeta and 13 Jbeta primers that the PCR ran. Measured with immunoSEQ multiplex PCR; TCRdb has only the in-frame clones, and not every one. Its table records about 74,000 clones. The sample comprised PBMCs. V is TRBV11-2 and J is TRBJ2-3; 8 bases line up with TRBD2. This TCR came from a female donor in good health and CMV-seropositive. CDR3 sequence (DNA): TGTGCCAGCAGCTTAGGTCGGGGCGGCGGGGGGCGGCGAGATACGCAGTATTTT. Translated, it gives CASSLGRGGGGRRDTQYF.